What follows are 28 T cell receptor beta chains derived from one specimen sequenced in a study of blood T cell repertoires in COVID-19. The table came from immunoSEQ multiplex PCR; TCRdb's copy has only in-frame clones and leaves some out. The sample has around 25,000 clones, roughly nine tenths seen once. Specimen: peripheral blood. Every receptor here comes from a woman aged 70-85 years with active COVID-19.

A note on this clone: An end of the junction does not agree with germline; a read error may underlie this. The chain is built from TRBV2 and TRBJ1-2; 8 bases map to TRBD1. The germline V gene has CDR1 SNHLY and CDR2 FYNNEI. The CDR3 sequence is 15 residues long. CDR3 residues: CASSKADQGAWGYTF. As DNA, the CDR3 is TGTGCCAGCAGTAAAGCAGACCAGGGGGCGTGGGGCTACACCTTC.

The gene calls are TRBV28 and TRBJ2-3, with a tentative D call TRBD2 (8 bases). V lost 6 bases to trimming and J lost 8 bases, with 27 bases between them. There are 17 residues in the CDR3. Per germline, CDR1 MDHEN and CDR2 SYDVKM. CDR3 loop: CASRLGTGRGPLGTQYF. The CDR3 bases are TGTGCCAGCAGACTGGGGACCGGGAGGGGGCCTTTGGGTACGCAGTATTTT.

In nucleotides, the CDR3 is TGTGCCAGTAGCCTTGGACTCCCGGGAACTACCTACGAGCAGTACTTC. It yields the protein CASSLGLPGTTYEQYF. This rearrangement joins TRBV19 to TRBJ2-7; D is perhaps TRBD2 (5 bases). This CDR3 contains 16 residues. Trimming removed 6 bases from V and 2 bases from J, with 20 bases in between. Germline CDR1 reads LNHDA; CDR2 reads SQIVND (reference sequence).

V is TRBV3-1 (or the pseudogene TRBV3-2) and J is TRBJ1-2, with a tentative D call TRBD1 (6 bases). From germline, CDR1 is LGHDT and CDR2 YNNKEL (reference sequence). V was trimmed by 4 bases and J by 5 bases, leaving 20 bases between them. This CDR3 has 16 amino acids. The DNA of the CDR3 is TGTGCCAGCAGCCGCGGACAGTTGGCTACTATTTATGGCTACACCTTC. This sequence encodes CASSRGQLATIYGYTF.

The gene calls are TRBV3-1 (or the pseudogene TRBV3-2) and TRBJ2-5; 11 bases are a match to TRBD2. Germline loops: CDR1 LGHDT, CDR2 YNNKEL (reference sequence). This CDR3 is 16 amino acids long. With V trimmed by 2 bases and J by 4 bases, 6 bases remained unmatched. Here the CDR3 DNA reads TGTGCCAGCAGCCAAAGGCTAGCGGGGGGCCTAGAGACCCAGTACTTC. Amino acids: CASSQRLAGGLETQYF.

The chain links TRBV24-1 to TRBJ2-7; 8 nucleotides line up with TRBD1. CDR1 and CDR2 (germline): KGHDR, SFDVKD. The CDR3 runs to 16 residues. V lost 5 bases and J lost 4; bases outside the gene matches: 12. The CDR3 loop is CATSAAGAGGRYEQYF. In DNA, the CDR3 is TGTGCCACCAGTGCCGCTGGGGCAGGGGGCAGGTACGAGCAGTACTTC.

In DNA form, the CDR3 reads TGTGCCAGCAGCGTCTACAGGGAAACTAACTATGGCTACACCTTC. Residues: CASSVYRETNYGYTF. V gene TRBV7-2 combines with J gene TRBJ1-2; D is perhaps TRBD1 (6 bases). CDR1 and CDR2 (germline): SGHTA, FQGNSA. The V end lost 5 bases, the J end lost 0 bases, and 13 bases lay between the germline ends. The CDR3 has 15 amino acids.

V gene TRBV5-1 combines with J gene TRBJ1-5; 7 bases are a match to TRBD1. From germline, CDR1 is SGHRS and CDR2 YFSETQ. This CDR3 region has 14 residues. Losses at the gene ends were 3 bases for V and 3 bases for J; bases not matched to a gene: 3. Here the CDR3 DNA reads TGCGCCAGCAGCTGGGACAGCCCCAATCAGCCCCAGCATTTT. As protein: CASSWDSPNQPQHF.

This clone was found once. The V gene is TRBV6-2 or TRBV6-3, the J gene TRBJ2-7, with 7 bases matching TRBD1. J was trimmed by 5 bases and V by 2 bases; bases with no gene match: 3. Germline CDR1 and CDR2: MNHEY and SVGEGT. This CDR3 is 13 amino acids long. CDR3 sequence: CASSYDRVDEQYF. DNA for the CDR3: TGTGCCAGCAGTTACGACAGGGTAGACGAGCAGTACTTC.

The chain joins TRBV13 to TRBJ2-7, with 8 bases identical to TRBD2. CDR1 PRHDT and CDR2 FYEKMQ come from the germline V gene (reference sequence). The CDR3 runs 14 residues. V lost 5 bases and J lost 3; bases outside the gene matches: 6. CDR3 region: CASSPGGRFYEQYF. The CDR3 nucleotides read TGTGCCAGCAGCCCGGGGGGGAGGTTCTACGAGCAGTACTTC.

The J gene is TRBJ1-3, the V gene TRBV7-9; D possibly corresponds to TRBD1 (6 bases). The CDR3 extends over 18 amino acids. CDR1 is SEHNR and CDR2 is FQNEAQ in the germline V gene (reference sequence). V shed 4 bases and J shed 0 bases, with 19 bases lying between them. The CDR3 nucleotides are TGTGCCAGCAGCTCATTTGGGGGGGCCACGAGCTCTGGAAACACCATATATTTT. Translating it yields CASSSFGGATSSGNTIYF.

The V call is TRBV7-2, the J call TRBJ2-1; 16 bases align to TRBD2. After removal of 4 bases from V and 4 bases from J, the junction contained 7 bases not matched to a gene. Per the germline V gene, CDR1 is SGHTA and CDR2 is FQGNSA. This CDR3 region has 18 residues. The CDR3 reads CASSSPGLAGGPYNEQFF. The CDR3 DNA reads as TGTGCCAGCAGCTCCCCGGGACTAGCGGGGGGGCCGTACAATGAGCAGTTCTTC.

This chain links TRBV6-2 or TRBV6-3 with TRBJ2-7; 8 bases are a match to TRBD2. The germline V gene encodes CDR1 MNHEY and CDR2 SVGEGT. V shed 5 bases, J shed 6 bases, and the junction held 9 bases outside the gene matches. CDR3 size: 14 residues. The CDR3 loop reads CASSLSGASTEQYF. The CDR3 DNA reads TGTGCCAGCAGTCTTAGCGGGGCATCCACCGAGCAGTACTTC.

The CDR3 reads CASSFRDRVTGELFF. The CDR3 coding sequence is TGCGCCAGCAGCTTCCGGGACAGGGTGACCGGGGAGCTGTTTTTT. The rearrangement links TRBV5-1 to TRBJ2-2; 9 bases are a match to TRBD1. The length of the CDR3 is 15 residues. V lost 2 bases and J lost 5; bases outside the gene matches: 4. Germline V gene data show CDR1 as SGHRS and CDR2 as YFSETQ.

V is TRBV6-5 and J is TRBJ2-7; D possibly corresponds to TRBD1 (6 bases). Trimming removed 6 bases at V and 5 bases at J, with 11 bases between. The CDR3 is 12 residues long. Germline V gene sequence: CDR1 MNHEY, CDR2 SVGAGI. The CDR3 region is CASSNRVNEQYF. CDR3 sequence (DNA): TGTGCCAGCAGCAACAGGGTCAACGAGCAGTACTTC.

V gene TRBV4-1 combines with J gene TRBJ1-5; 9 positions match TRBD1. The CDR3 runs 15 residues. Germline V gene sequence: CDR1 MGHRA, CDR2 YSYEKL. J was trimmed by 3 bases and V by 4 bases; bases with no gene match: 4. The CDR3 DNA reads TGCGCCAGCAGCCGCGGACAGGGGAACAATCAGCCCCAGCATTTT. Protein sequence: CASSRGQGNNQPQHF.

The V and J genes are TRBV7-3 and TRBJ2-2, with TRBD2 matching 9 bases. V gave up 6 bases and J gave up 7 bases; unmatched junction bases: 12. Germline assignment: CDR1 SGHTA and CDR2 FQGTGA. This CDR3 contains 16 residues. The CDR3 loop is CASSPRSGGTNGELFF. The CDR3 coding sequence is TGTGCCAGCAGTCCACGTAGCGGGGGAACTAACGGGGAGCTGTTTTTT.

The chain is built from TRBV2 and TRBJ1-5; 7 bases align to TRBD1. With V trimmed by 6 bases and J by 5 bases, 4 bases remained unmatched. Germline V gives CDR1 SNHLY, CDR2 FYNNEI. The length of the CDR3 is 13 residues. The CDR3 bases are TGTGCCAGCAGGGGACAGCAAGATCAGCCCCAGCATTTT. Its translation: CASRGQQDQPQHF. Based on the CDR3 plus reference TRBV2 and TRBJ1-5, the full variable domain is EPEVTQTPSHQVTQMGQEVILRCVPISNHLYFYWYRQILGQKVEFLVSFYNNEISEKSEIFDDQFSVERPDGSNFTLKIRSTKLEDSAMYFCASRGQQDQPQHFGDGTRLSIL.

This CDR3 is CASSRQEAETQYF. The DNA of the CDR3 is TGTGCCAGCTCACGACAGGAGGCGGAGACCCAGTACTTC. V gene TRBV18 combines with J gene TRBJ2-5; weak D call: TRBD1 (6 bases). Germline loops: CDR1 KGHSH, CDR2 LQKENI. CDR3 length: 13 amino acids. The V end was cut by 4 bases, the J end by 5 bases, with 11 bases between.

The CDR3 DNA sequence: TGTGCCAGCTCACCCCGACAGGCCTCTAATGAAAAACTGTTTTTT. It encodes CASSPRQASNEKLFF. The chain links TRBV18 to TRBJ1-4; possibly TRBD1 for D (6 bases). The V gene lost 3 bases and the J gene lost 3 bases, with 11 bases spanning the gap. The CDR3 is 15 amino acids. The germline V gene encodes CDR1 KGHSH and CDR2 LQKENI. The entire variable domain, with the rest obtained from reference TRBV18 and TRBJ1-4, is as follows: NAGVMQNPRHLVRRRGQEARLRCSPMKGHSHVYWYRQLPEEGLKFMVYLQKENIIDESGMPKERFSAEFPKEGPSILRIQQVVRGDSAAYFCASSPRQASNEKLFFGSGTQLSVL.

The chain employs TRBV4-1 and TRBJ1-3; TRBD1 agrees at 7 bases. The V gene's germline CDR1 is MGHRA and CDR2 YSYEKL. Trimming removed 4 bases from V and 0 bases from J; junction bases left unmatched: 6. The CDR3 runs 16 residues. In DNA, the CDR3 is TGCGCCAGCAGCCTACACAGGGACAGCTCTGGAAACACCATATATTTT. This sequence encodes CASSLHRDSSGNTIYF.

The CDR3 coding sequence is TGTGCCAGCAGCTTACAGGGGGCCCTAAACTCCTACGAGCAGTACTTC. It is translated as CASSLQGALNSYEQYF. The genes are TRBV7-2 and TRBJ2-7; 8 bases match TRBD1. The germline CDR1 and CDR2 sequences are SGHTA and FQGNSA. The junction had 6 bases not matched to a gene; V was cut back by 2 bases and J by 0 bases. The CDR3 loop spans 16 amino acids.

This chain connects TRBV19 to TRBJ2-3; D remains ambiguous. Germline V lookup: CDR1 LNHDA, CDR2 SQIVND (reference sequence). V lost 5 bases and J 1 base, leaving 19 bases between the germline ends. This CDR3 comprises 17 residues. CDR3 sequence: CASSLALGRYRTDTQYF. The CDR3 DNA reads as TGTGCCAGTAGTCTCGCTTTGGGCAGATACCGCACAGATACGCAGTATTTT.

The chain links TRBV3-1 (or the pseudogene TRBV3-2) to TRBJ2-5; no reliable D call. Trimming shortened V by 4 bases and J by 9 bases, and 12 bases separated the two germline ends. CDR1 LGHDT and CDR2 YNNKEL come from the germline V gene (reference sequence). This CDR3 has 12 amino acids. CDR3 sequence reads: CASSRDWSAQYF. The CDR3 region has the DNA TGTGCCAGCAGCCGAGACTGGTCGGCCCAGTACTTC.

The chain uses TRBV4-1 and TRBJ2-5, with 8 positions matching TRBD2. Trimming at V came to 0 bases and at J to 1 base, leaving 1 base not matched to a gene. Germline assignment: CDR1 MGHRA and CDR2 YSYEKL. The CDR3 totals 15 residues. CDR3 DNA: TGCGCCAGCAGCCAAGAGCGGGGGGCCCAAGAGACCCAGTACTTC. Translated: CASSQERGAQETQYF.

The table lists this clone with a few counts. This sample includes further DNA sequences coding for the same CDR3. The V call is TRBV3-1 (or the pseudogene TRBV3-2), the J call TRBJ1-5; D may be TRBD1 (6 bases). The CDR3 has 14 amino acids. Per germline, CDR1 LGHDT and CDR2 YNNKEL (reference sequence). V lost 3 bases to trimming and J lost 2 bases, with 8 bases between them. This CDR3 reads CASSHRGGNQPQHF. The CDR3 bases are TGTGCCAGCAGCCACAGGGGTGGCAATCAGCCCCAGCATTTT.

This clone was seen only a few times. The V call is TRBV5-1, the J call TRBJ1-6; 11 bases map to TRBD1. Trimming cost V 4 bases and J 9 bases; bases outside gene matches: 3. The V gene's germline CDR1 is SGHRS and CDR2 YFSETQ. This CDR3 is built from 14 residues. The CDR3 DNA reads TGCGCCAGCAGCCTGGACAGGGGGCGTTCACCCCTCCACTTT. The encoded protein is CASSLDRGRSPLHF.

CDR3 loop: CASSSSSGGANTQYF. Here the CDR3 DNA reads TGCGCCAGCAGCAGTAGTAGCGGGGGGGCTAATACGCAGTATTTT. This chain links TRBV5-1 with TRBJ2-3, with 11 bases aligning to TRBD2. V was pared by 4 bases and J by 7 bases, with 8 bases of the junction left unmatched. CDR3 length: 15 residues. The germline V gene encodes CDR1 SGHRS and CDR2 YFSETQ.